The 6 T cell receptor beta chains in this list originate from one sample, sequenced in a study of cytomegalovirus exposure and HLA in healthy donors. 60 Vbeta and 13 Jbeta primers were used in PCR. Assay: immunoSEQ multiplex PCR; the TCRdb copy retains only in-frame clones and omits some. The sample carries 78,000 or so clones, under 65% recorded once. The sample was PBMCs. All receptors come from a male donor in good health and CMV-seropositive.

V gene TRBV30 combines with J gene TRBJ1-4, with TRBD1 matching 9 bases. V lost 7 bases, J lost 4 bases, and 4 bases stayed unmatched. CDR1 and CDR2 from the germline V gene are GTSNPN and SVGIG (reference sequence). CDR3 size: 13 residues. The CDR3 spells CAYPGQGNEKLFF. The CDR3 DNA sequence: TGTGCCTACCCGGGACAGGGTAATGAAAAACTGTTTTTT.

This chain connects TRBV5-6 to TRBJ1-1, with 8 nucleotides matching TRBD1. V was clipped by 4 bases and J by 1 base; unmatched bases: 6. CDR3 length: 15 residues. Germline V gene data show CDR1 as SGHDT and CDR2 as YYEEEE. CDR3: CASSPSGTGNTEAFF. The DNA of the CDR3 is TGTGCCAGCAGCCCCTCCGGGACAGGGAACACTGAAGCTTTCTTT.

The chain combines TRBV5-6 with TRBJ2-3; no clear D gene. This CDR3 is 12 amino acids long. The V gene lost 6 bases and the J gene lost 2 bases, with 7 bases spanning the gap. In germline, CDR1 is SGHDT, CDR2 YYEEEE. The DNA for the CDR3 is TGTGCCAGCATTACAGACACAGATACGCAGTATTTT. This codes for CASITDTDTQYF.

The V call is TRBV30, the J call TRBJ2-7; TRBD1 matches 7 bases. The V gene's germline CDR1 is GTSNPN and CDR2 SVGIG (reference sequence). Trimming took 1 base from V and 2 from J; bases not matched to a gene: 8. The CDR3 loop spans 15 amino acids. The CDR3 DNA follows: TGTGCCTGGAGTGACCCGGGACAGTTTACCTACGAGCAGTACTTC. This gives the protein CAWSDPGQFTYEQYF. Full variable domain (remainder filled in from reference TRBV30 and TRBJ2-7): SQTIHQWPATLVQPVGSPLSLECTVEGTSNPNLYWYRQAAGRGLQLLFYSVGIGQISSEVPQNLSASRPQDRQFILSSKKLLLSDSGFYLCAWSDPGQFTYEQYFGPGTRLTVT.

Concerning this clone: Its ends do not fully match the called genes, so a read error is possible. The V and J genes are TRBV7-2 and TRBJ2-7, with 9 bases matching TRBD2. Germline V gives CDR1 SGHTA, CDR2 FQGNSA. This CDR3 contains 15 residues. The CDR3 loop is CASSLAGTSSHEQYF. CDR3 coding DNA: TGTGCCAGCAGCTTAGCCGGGACTAGCTCCCACGAGCAGTACTTC.

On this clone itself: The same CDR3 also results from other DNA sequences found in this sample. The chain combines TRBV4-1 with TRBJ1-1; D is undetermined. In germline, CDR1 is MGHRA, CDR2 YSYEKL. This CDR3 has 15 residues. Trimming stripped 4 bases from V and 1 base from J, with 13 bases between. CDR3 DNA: TGCGCCAGCAGCCTAAGCGCCCTTGGGAACACTGAAGCTTTCTTT. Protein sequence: CASSLSALGNTEAFF.